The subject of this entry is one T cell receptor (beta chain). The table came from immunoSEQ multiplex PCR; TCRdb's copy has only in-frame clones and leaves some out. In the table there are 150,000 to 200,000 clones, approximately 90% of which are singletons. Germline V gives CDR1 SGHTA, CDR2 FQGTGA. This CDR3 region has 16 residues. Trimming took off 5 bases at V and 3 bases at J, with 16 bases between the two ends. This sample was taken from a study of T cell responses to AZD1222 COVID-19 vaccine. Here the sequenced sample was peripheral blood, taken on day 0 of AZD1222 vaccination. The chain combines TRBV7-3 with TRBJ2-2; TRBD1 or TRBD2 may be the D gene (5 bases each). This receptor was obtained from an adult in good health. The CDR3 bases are TGTGCCAGCAGCCCGACCGGGGCTCAGGACACCGGGGAGCTGTTTTTT. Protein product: CASSPTGAQDTGELFF.